This T cell receptor beta chain was captured in a study of cytomegalovirus exposure and HLA in healthy donors. Study summary: From donors who were HLA-typed, an early data release held 80 million to 85 million unique TCRs.

This clone appeared a few times. What it binds is not known. Amplification used 60 Vbeta primers and 13 Jbeta primers. The assay was immunoSEQ multiplex PCR, and TCRdb's table has in-frame clones only and misses some. The table has roughly 190,000 clones, over 75% seen once. Unmatched junction bases numbered 7, after V lost 3 bases and J lost 4 bases. The CDR3 is 15 residues long. Germline V CDR1 and CDR2: SGDLS, YYNGEE. Study-wide results and caveats: Indistinguishable V segments such as TRBV6-2 and TRBV6-3 were excluded.

This chain links TRBV9 with TRBJ2-5, with 9 bases matching TRBD1. The sample comprised PBMCs. This receptor was taken from a middle-aged man in good health and CMV-seronegative. CDR3 amino acids: CASSGVGQGLETQYF. The CDR3 region has the DNA TGTGCCAGCAGCGGAGTGGGACAGGGACTAGAGACCCAGTACTTC.